These 27 T cell receptor beta chains share one sample of origin, sequenced in a study of CD8+ T cells in alopecia areata. Treatment given: oral pan-JAK inhibitor, 5-10 mg twice daily. Researchers took lesional scalp punch biopsies and peripheral blood from people who were alopecia areata patients. Extracted RNA was reverse transcribed into cDNA, the sequencing template. The protocol was immunoSEQ multiplex PCR, while the TCRdb copy is restricted to in-frame clones and leaves out a portion. The repertoire has about 5,800 clones, under 75% of them found once; the top ten carry around 9.3%. The specimen comprised skin, sampled between weeks 30 and 35, from a patient treated with tofacitinib. Receptor source: a human donor with alopecia areata.

A word on this clone: Additional DNA sequences in this sample encode the identical CDR3. The chain recombines TRBV19 with TRBJ2-1; D perhaps matches TRBD2 (5 bases). Germline CDR1 reads LNHDA; CDR2 reads SQIVND (reference sequence). Trimming shortened V by 5 bases and J by 4 bases, and 21 bases separated the two germline ends. CDR3 length: 17 residues. The CDR3 region has the DNA TGTGCCAGTAGTCGGGATACCCGTGCCATTGGGTACAATGAGCAGTTCTTC. It translates to CASSRDTRAIGYNEQFF.

This clone turned up a few times. The rearrangement links TRBV7-8 to TRBJ2-7; 9 nucleotides align to TRBD2. V trimming: 3 bases; J trimming: 7 bases; junction bases outside the gene matches: 13. Germline V CDR1 and CDR2: SGHVS, FQNEAQ. CDR3 size: 16 residues. CDR3 DNA: TGTGCCAGCAGCTTGGGCCTATTAGCGGGAGTTGGGGAGCAGTACTTC. Protein: CASSLGLLAGVGEQYF.

The gene calls are TRBV5-5 and TRBJ2-1; 8 nucleotides align to TRBD2. CDR1 SGHKS and CDR2 YYEKEE come from the germline V gene (reference sequence). This CDR3 region has 15 residues. With V trimmed by 1 base and J by 3 bases, 3 bases remained unmatched. The DNA of the CDR3 is TGTGCCAGCAGCTTGAGCGGGAGTCTCTACAATGAGCAGTTCTTC. Amino acids: CASSLSGSLYNEQFF.

With respect to this clone: Other nucleotide sequences in the sample specify the same CDR3. V gene TRBV6-5 combines with J gene TRBJ2-5; D ambiguous. Germline V gene data show CDR1 as MNHEY and CDR2 as SVGAGI. The CDR3 is made up of 13 amino acids. The V end lost 0 bases, the J end lost 4 bases, and 6 bases lay between the germline ends. This chain's CDR3 is CASSYSGRETQYF. The CDR3, as DNA: TGTGCCAGCAGTTACTCGGGCCGAGAGACCCAGTACTTC.

V usage is TRBV11-2 and J usage is TRBJ2-7; 7 bases are shared with TRBD1. V lost 1 base to trimming and J lost 6 bases; unmatched junction nucleotides: 9. The germline V gene encodes CDR1 SGHAT and CDR2 FQNNGV. This CDR3 is built from 15 residues. The CDR3 loop reads CASSLGAKQGSEQYF. CDR3 coding DNA: TGTGCCAGCAGCTTAGGTGCCAAACAGGGGAGCGAGCAGTACTTC.

This sequence joins TRBV11-2 and TRBJ2-4; D is unresolved. V was pared by 5 bases and J by 4 bases, with 15 bases between. The CDR3 runs 15 residues. In germline, CDR1 is SGHAT, CDR2 FQNNGV. Here the CDR3 reads CASSASGTVKNIQYF. CDR3 nucleotide sequence: TGTGCCAGCAGCGCCTCGGGTACCGTGAAAAACATTCAGTACTTC.

The chain recombines TRBV18 with TRBJ1-1, with a possible D match to TRBD1 (6 bases). The CDR3 runs 15 residues. Germline V CDR1 and CDR2: KGHSH, LQKENI. Trimming took off 5 bases at V and 0 bases at J, with 13 bases between the two ends. CDR3 coding DNA: TGTGCCAGCTCATCTGGGAGGGGGATGAACACTGAAGCTTTCTTT. Amino acids: CASSSGRGMNTEAFF.

This clone was recorded a few times. The chain uses TRBV5-8 and TRBJ2-1, with 12 bases aligning to TRBD1. V lost 2 bases to trimming and J lost 5 bases; unmatched junction nucleotides: 8. The CDR3 totals 17 residues. Germline V CDR1 and CDR2: SGHTS, YDEGEE. The CDR3 protein is CASSLPPGQGADNEQFF. The CDR3 DNA reads as TGTGCCAGCAGCTTACCTCCGGGACAGGGGGCGGACAATGAGCAGTTCTTC.

The chain links TRBV10-3 to TRBJ2-5, with D hard to call. Looked up from germline, CDR1 is ENHRY and CDR2 is SYGVKD. The CDR3 has 15 amino acids. Between the trimmed V and J ends, which lost 3 bases and 1 base, there was a span of 12 bases. The CDR3 DNA follows: TGTGCCATCAGTGACTTCGAGGCTAGCCAAGAGACCCAGTACTTC. Its translation is CAISDFEASQETQYF.

The table lists this clone with a count of one. In DNA, the CDR3 is TGTGCCTCGGAGGCACCCTACAATGAGCAGTTCTTC. Translation: CASEAPYNEQFF. This chain links TRBV30 with TRBJ2-1, with D possibly TRBD2 on 5 matching bases. CDR3 length: 12 amino acids. The ends were cut back, 7 bases at V and 2 bases at J, with 9 bases in the middle. The germline CDR1 and CDR2 sequences are GTSNPN and SVGIG (reference sequence).

This rearrangement joins TRBV18 to TRBJ2-7, with 10 nucleotides matching TRBD1. The CDR3 extends over 14 amino acids. V lost 3 bases and J lost 3; bases outside the gene matches: 2. Germline CDR1 is KGHSH and CDR2 is LQKENI. CDR3 region: CASSPGQGNYEQYF. The CDR3 nucleotides read TGTGCCAGCTCACCGGGACAGGGGAACTACGAGCAGTACTTC.

This chain connects TRBV5-5 to TRBJ1-2, with a tentative D call TRBD1 (5 bases). Looked up from germline, CDR1 is SGHKS and CDR2 is YYEKEE (reference sequence). The CDR3 sequence is 16 residues long. Trimming left V 0 bases short and J 0 bases short, with 12 bases between. The CDR3 region has the DNA TGTGCCAGCAGCTTGGCGGAGGGGAAGTCTAACTATGGCTACACCTTC. Protein sequence: CASSLAEGKSNYGYTF.

This clone counts as large. The chain is built from TRBV7-9 and TRBJ2-7; D might be TRBD2 (7 bases). Trimming took off 5 bases at V and 5 bases at J, with 13 bases between the two ends. The germline V gene has CDR1 SEHNR and CDR2 FQNEAQ (reference sequence). The CDR3 is made up of 13 amino acids. CDR3 nucleotides: TGTGCCAGCAGCCCTCGGGGGGCTGACGAGCAGTACTTC. Amino acids: CASSPRGADEQYF.

The chain couples TRBV5-6 to TRBJ2-3; the match to TRBD2 covers 7 bases. The CDR3 contains 15 residues. The trim removed 0 bases at V and 5 bases at J, leaving 6 bases unmatched. The germline gives CDR1 SGHDT, CDR2 YYEEEE. CDR3 amino acids: CASSLEGGAGDTQYF. CDR3 DNA: TGTGCCAGCAGCTTGGAGGGAGGGGCTGGAGATACGCAGTATTTT. Supplemented by reference TRBV5-6 and TRBJ2-3, the full variable domain reads DAGVTQSPTHLIKTRGQQVTLRCSPKSGHDTVSWYQQALGQGPQFIFQYYEEEERQRGNFPDRFSGHQFPNYSSELNVNALLLGDSALYLCASSLEGGAGDTQYFGPGTRLTVL.

The chain links TRBV4-1 to TRBJ2-5; D unclear. The J call is in doubt because the DNA end fits TRBJ2-7 better. The CDR3 length is 13 residues. CDR1 and CDR2 (germline): MGHRA, YSYEKL. The CDR3 DNA reads as TGCGCCAGCAGCCCCACGGAGCACTACGAGCAGTACTTC. Its translation is CASSPTEHYEQYF.

The chain has TRBV30 and TRBJ2-6; 8 nucleotides align to TRBD1. Germline CDR1 GTSNPN, CDR2 SVGIG (reference sequence). The CDR3 contains 16 residues. The V gene end was trimmed by 3 bases and the J gene end by 1 base; junction bases not matched to a gene: 5. The CDR3: CAWRDRDLSGANVLTF. DNA of the CDR3: TGTGCCTGGAGGGACAGGGATTTATCTGGGGCCAACGTCCTGACTTTC.

This clone counts as medium-sized. V is TRBV4-1 and J is TRBJ1-3; D call uncertain. Germline lookup yields CDR1 MGHRA and CDR2 YSYEKL. The V and J ends lost 2 bases and 0 bases respectively, with 11 bases between them. The CDR3 totals 16 residues. CDR3: CASSQPRLISGNTIYF. CDR3 nucleotides: TGCGCCAGCAGCCAACCGAGACTGATCTCTGGAAACACCATATATTTT.

This clone rates as medium-sized (0.01 to 0.1%). The V gene is TRBV5-1, the J gene TRBJ2-1; 11 bases line up with TRBD2. The CDR3 runs to 16 residues. The V segment lost 2 bases and the J segment 2 bases; nucleotides outside the gene matches: 3. CDR1 SGHRS and CDR2 YFSETQ come from the germline V gene. CDR3: CASSFGGLAAYNEQFF. In DNA form, the CDR3 reads TGCGCCAGCAGCTTCGGGGGACTAGCGGCCTACAATGAGCAGTTCTTC.

J is TRBJ1-1 and V is TRBV6-1; D unclear. This CDR3 has 13 residues. CDR1 and CDR2 from the germline V gene are MNHNS and SASEGT. Trimming took off 2 bases at V and 5 bases at J, with 9 bases between the two ends. The CDR3 here is CASSESPRTEAFF. The CDR3 DNA follows: TGTGCCAGCAGTGAATCACCTCGAACTGAAGCTTTCTTT.

In its sample, this clone was seen once. The chain employs TRBV19 and TRBJ2-5; the match to TRBD2 covers 9 bases. J lost 4 bases, V lost 4 bases, and 10 bases had no gene match. CDR3 size: 16 residues. The V gene's germline CDR1 is LNHDA and CDR2 SQIVND (reference sequence). The CDR3 coding sequence is TGTGCCAGTAGTACTCGGAGGCTAGCGGGATTAGAGACCCAGTACTTC. Residues: CASSTRRLAGLETQYF. Supplemented by reference TRBV19 and TRBJ2-5, the full variable domain reads DGGITQSPKYLFRKEGQNVTLSCEQNLNHDAMYWYRQDPGQGLRLIYYSQIVNDFQKGDIAEGYSVSREKKESFPLTVTSAQKNPTAFYLCASSTRRLAGLETQYFGPGTRLLVL.

The V gene is TRBV28, the J gene TRBJ1-1; D not resolved. With 0 bases removed from V and 1 base from J, the gap between germline ends came to 6 bases. The CDR3 extends over 14 amino acids. Germline CDR1 is MDHEN and CDR2 is SYDVKM. The CDR3 DNA is TGTGCCAGCAGTTTATGGGTACCGAACACTGAAGCTTTCTTT. Translated, it gives CASSLWVPNTEAFF.

The chain joins TRBV5-1 to TRBJ2-6; 8 bases line up with TRBD1. Trimming took 4 bases from V and 1 from J; bases not matched to a gene: 7. The CDR3 sequence is 17 residues long. In germline, CDR1 is SGHRS, CDR2 YFSETQ. This chain's CDR3 is CASSIGQGRSGANVLTF. The CDR3 nucleotides read TGCGCCAGCAGCATTGGACAGGGAAGGTCTGGGGCCAACGTCCTGACTTTC.

The V call is TRBV5-1, the J call TRBJ1-1; TRBD1 agrees at 8 bases. The CDR3 consists of 14 residues. CDR1 and CDR2 from the germline V gene are SGHRS and YFSETQ. Losses at the gene ends were 1 base for V and 8 bases for J; bases not matched to a gene: 7. CDR3 sequence: CASSLSQGAIEAFF. CDR3 nucleotides: TGCGCCAGCAGCTTGAGTCAGGGGGCAATCGAAGCTTTCTTT.

V and J are TRBV7-2 and TRBJ1-2; D unresolved. Germline CDR1 is SGHTA and CDR2 is FQGNSA. The CDR3 covers 15 residues. V lost 2 bases, J lost 2 bases, and 12 bases lay in between. As DNA, the CDR3 is TGTGCCAGCAGCTTACAGCTTGCCAGAAACTATGGCTACACCTTC. As protein: CASSLQLARNYGYTF.

The rearrangement links TRBV5-4 to TRBJ2-3, with TRBD2 matching 7 bases. Germline CDR1 SGHNT, CDR2 YYREEE (reference sequence). This CDR3 spans 16 amino acids. V dropped 3 bases and J dropped 1; count of bases not matched to a gene: 8. In nucleotides, the CDR3 is TGTGCCAGCAGCTGGTTGGGGGGGGGTGGCACAGATACGCAGTATTTT. Its translation: CASSWLGGGGTDTQYF.

The chain is built from TRBV4-2 and TRBJ1-2; D uncertain. The germline gives CDR1 LGHNA, CDR2 YNFKEQ. Trimming took 0 bases from V and 7 from J, leaving 9 bases between them. This CDR3 has 13 amino acids. Here the CDR3 DNA reads TGTGCCAGCAGCCAAGATAGGTTTGGTGGCTACACCTTC. Its protein product is CASSQDRFGGYTF.

There are a few counts of this clone. The gene calls are TRBV7-4 and TRBJ2-6; perhaps TRBD1 as D (5 bases). Trimming took off 2 bases at V and 4 bases at J, with 15 bases between the two ends. The CDR3 runs 17 residues. Germline CDR1 reads SGHVT; CDR2 reads SQSDAQ. CDR3: CASSLTGGAAGANVLTF. DNA for the CDR3: TGTGCCAGCAGCTTAACGGGTGGGGCGGCCGGGGCCAACGTCCTGACTTTC.